The 5 T cell receptor beta chains below were found in one sample sequenced in a study of T-cell reconstitution after alpha-beta-depleted transplantation in children. TCRbeta library construction was performed incorporating unique molecular identifiers. TCRdb processed the PCR reads anew with MiXCR; each CDR3 protein has one entry. The data show under 850,000 distinct CDR3 sequences, around 12% seen once. Sequences were derived from PBMCs, sampled before TCRalphabeta/CD19-depleted stem cell transplant. These receptors were obtained from a girl aged 2-10 years with congenital amegakaryocytic thrombocytopenia, due to receive a stem cell transplant.

This clonotype was counted a few times. The chain uses TRBV20-1 and TRBJ2-5, with TRBD2 matching over 9 bases. From germline, CDR1 is DFQATT and CDR2 SNEGSKA (reference sequence). J lost 3 bases, V lost 1 base, and 12 bases had no gene match. This CDR3 is 17 amino acids long. CDR3 bases: TGCAGTGCTAGAGGATTTAGCGGGAGAAGGTTGAAAGAGACCCAGTACTTC. This gives the protein CSARGFSGRRLKETQYF.

This clonotype has more than one count but fewer than ten. The rearrangement uses TRBV19 and TRBJ2-7; the match to TRBD2 covers 13 bases. CDR3 length: 15 residues. The germline V gene encodes CDR1 LNHDA and CDR2 SQIVND (reference sequence). Trimming took 8 bases from V and 5 from J; bases not matched to a gene: 9. The CDR3 nucleotides read TGTGCCAGTCCTGGACTAGCGGGAGTAAGCCACGAGCAGTACTTC. This translates into CASPGLAGVSHEQYF.

About this clonotype: Being one base from a much bigger clone, this may be a read error. No conserved phenylalanine or tryptophan is present at the end of the CDR3, so a read error is the likely explanation. The chain is built from TRBV20-1 and TRBJ2-1; D may be TRBD2 (6 bases). The germline V and J ends were trimmed by 1 base and 9 bases, with 16 bases remaining between them. The CDR3 is 14 residues long. Looked up from germline, CDR1 is DFQATT and CDR2 is SNEGSKA (reference sequence). CDR3 DNA: TGCAGTGCTAGAGTCGGGAGCCTGGTCAGTGAGCAGTTCTCC. Translated, it gives CSARVGSLVSEQFS.

In its sample, this clonotype was seen a few times. V usage is TRBV4-1 and J usage is TRBJ1-5, with D unresolved. This CDR3 region has 14 residues. Germline V gives CDR1 MGHRA, CDR2 YSYEKL. Trimming pared 6 bases from V and 1 base from J, leaving 10 bases between. Here the CDR3 reads CASRPSGSNQPQHF. CDR3 DNA sequence: TGCGCCAGCAGGCCTTCCGGGAGCAATCAGCCCCAGCATTTT.

This clonotype was counted ten times or more. The chain recombines TRBV20-1 with TRBJ2-4, with TRBD2 matching over 8 bases. CDR1 and CDR2 (germline): DFQATT, SNEGSKA (reference sequence). The ends lost 0 bases at V and 3 bases at J; junction bases unmatched: 7. CDR3 length: 16 amino acids. This chain's CDR3 is CSARDRWTSIKNIQYF. In DNA, the CDR3 is TGCAGTGCTAGAGATCGTTGGACTAGCATCAAAAACATTCAGTACTTC.